Each of the 31 T cell receptor beta chains below was sequenced from the same sample in a study of OX40 agonist ivuxolimab in advanced cancers. Libraries were prepared by immunoSEQ multiplex PCR; TCRdb keeps only in-frame clonotypes and omits some of them. The sample lists around 100,000 clones, roughly 89% occurring once. This specimen was CD4+ or CD8+ T cells sorted from blood, taken in a trial of the OX40 agonist ivuxolimab. The receptor source for this set is an adult with an advanced solid tumor such as melanoma, head and neck, liver or kidney cancer.

The V and J genes are TRBV6-1 and TRBJ1-2; no definite D call. Trimming left V 7 bases short and J 4 bases short, with 13 bases between. Germline values: CDR1 MNHNS, CDR2 SASEGT. The CDR3 runs to 13 residues. CDR3 bases: TGTGCCAGCAACAAAGACTTACCCTATGGCTACACCTTC. Its protein is CASNKDLPYGYTF.

The rearrangement links TRBV11-1 to TRBJ2-5; TRBD1 agrees at 11 bases. This CDR3 comprises 16 residues. Trimming took 6 bases from V and 6 from J; bases not matched to a gene: 12. Germline values: CDR1 SGHAT, CDR2 FQDESV (reference sequence). DNA for the CDR3: TGTGCCAGCAGTACAGCAAGGACAGGGGGCCCTAAGACCCAGTACTTC. It is translated as CASSTARTGGPKTQYF. The full variable domain, in which reference TRBV11-1 and TRBJ2-5 provide the parts outside the CDR3, is EAEVAQSPRYKITEKSQAVAFWCDPISGHATLYWYRQILGQGPELLVQFQDESVVDDSQLPKDRFSAERLKGVDSTLKIQPAELGDSAMYLCASSTARTGGPKTQYFGPGTRLLVL.

This chain connects TRBV7-9 to TRBJ1-4, with D uncertain. Between the trimmed V and J ends, which lost 1 base and 8 bases, there was a span of 11 bases. Germline CDR1 reads SEHNR; CDR2 reads FQNEAQ (reference sequence). The CDR3 contains 14 residues. CDR3 nucleotide sequence: TGTGCCAGCAGCTTAGGGGGTGTGGAGGAAAAACTGTTTTTT. It encodes CASSLGGVEEKLFF.

This CDR3 is CASSPAQGALFYEQYF. The CDR3 nucleotides read TGTGCCAGCAGCCCAGCACAGGGGGCCCTATTCTACGAGCAGTACTTC. This chain connects TRBV11-2 to TRBJ2-7; 9 bases are shared with TRBD1. The CDR3 runs 16 residues. V shed 5 bases and J 3 bases; nucleotides not matched to a gene: 11. Per the germline V gene, CDR1 is SGHAT and CDR2 is FQNNGV.

The chain combines TRBV9 with TRBJ2-2; unclear D gene. Germline-derived CDR1 and CDR2 are SGDLS and YYNGEE. The CDR3 loop spans 14 amino acids. Trimming left V 0 bases short and J 6 bases short, with 9 bases between. In nucleotides, the CDR3 is TGTGCCAGCAGCGTAGCTACTTGGGCCGGGGAGCTGTTTTTT. Its translation is CASSVATWAGELFF.

The chain carries TRBV28 and TRBJ2-2; D is undetermined. The CDR3 is 14 amino acids. Trimming removed 3 bases at V and 1 base at J, with 6 bases between. The germline V gene has CDR1 MDHEN and CDR2 SYDVKM. CDR3 residues: CASSFRWNTGELFF. DNA for the CDR3: TGTGCCAGCAGTTTTCGGTGGAACACCGGGGAGCTGTTTTTT.

The rearrangement joins TRBV10-1 to TRBJ2-1, with 9 bases aligning to TRBD2. V lost 4 bases, J lost 9 bases, and 13 bases stayed unmatched. Looked up from germline, CDR1 is WNHNN and CDR2 is SYGVQD (reference sequence). The CDR3 is 16 amino acids. The CDR3: CASSALAGVLSSEQFF. CDR3 nucleotides: TGCGCCAGCAGTGCCTTAGCGGGAGTTCTAAGTAGTGAGCAGTTCTTC.

The rearrangement joins TRBV14 to TRBJ1-2; D is unresolved. With 0 bases removed from V and 4 bases from J, the gap between germline ends came to 12 bases. The germline V gene has CDR1 SGHDN and CDR2 FVKESK. The CDR3 consists of 15 residues. The CDR3 spells CASSQDGSGTYGYTF. The CDR3 DNA sequence: TGTGCCAGCAGCCAAGATGGCTCAGGCACCTATGGCTACACCTTC.

The CDR3: CASSTTSGRKGSGELFF. CDR3 in DNA: TGTGCCAGTAGTACCACTAGCGGGAGGAAAGGGTCCGGGGAGCTGTTTTTT. The genes are TRBV19 and TRBJ2-2; TRBD2 matches at 12 bases. Unmatched junction bases numbered 9, after V lost 4 bases and J lost 6 bases. Germline assignment: CDR1 LNHDA and CDR2 SQIVND (reference sequence). The CDR3 consists of 17 residues. Based on the CDR3 plus reference TRBV19 and TRBJ2-2, the full variable domain is DGGITQSPKYLFRKEGQNVTLSCEQNLNHDAMYWYRQDPGQGLRLIYYSQIVNDFQKGDIAEGYSVSREKKESFPLTVTSAQKNPTAFYLCASSTTSGRKGSGELFFGEGSRLTVL.

This chain uses TRBV6-5 with TRBJ1-5; D is undetermined. V was trimmed by 6 bases and J by 0 bases, leaving 12 bases between them. Germline CDR1 and CDR2: MNHEY and SVGAGI. The CDR3 totals 15 residues. CDR3 residues: CASRVGYRSNQPQHF. In nucleotides, the CDR3 is TGTGCCAGCAGGGTTGGGTATCGTAGCAATCAGCCCCAGCATTTT.

The V call is TRBV19, the J call TRBJ1-1; TRBD1 is a possible D gene (6 bases). V was clipped by 3 bases and J by 0 bases, with 17 bases between them. The CDR3 is made up of 17 amino acids. Germline V lookup: CDR1 LNHDA, CDR2 SQIVND (reference sequence). CDR3 nucleotides: TGTGCCAGTAGTATCGGGGGGGCGTTCCGGTTGAACACTGAAGCTTTCTTT. Protein sequence: CASSIGGAFRLNTEAFF.

The J gene is TRBJ1-5, the V gene TRBV9; the D is unclear. The length of the CDR3 is 12 residues. With 2 bases removed from V and 4 bases from J, the gap between germline ends came to 4 bases. The germline gives CDR1 SGDLS, CDR2 YYNGEE. DNA of the CDR3: TGTGCCAGCAGCGTGGGGAATCAGCCCCAGCATTTT. Protein: CASSVGNQPQHF.

V is TRBV18 and J is TRBJ1-1; D uncertain. The CDR3 runs to 13 residues. V was pared by 5 bases and J by 0 bases, with 7 bases between. Germline V gene data show CDR1 as KGHSH and CDR2 as LQKENI. In nucleotides, the CDR3 is TGTGCCAGCTCATTGGATCTGAACACTGAAGCTTTCTTT. Translated: CASSLDLNTEAFF.

V gene TRBV9 combines with J gene TRBJ2-7, with 11 nucleotides matching TRBD1. Germline trimming cut 0 bases from V and 2 bases from J; bases unmatched to any gene: 4. CDR3 length: 16 amino acids. The germline CDR1 and CDR2 sequences are SGDLS and YYNGEE. CDR3 amino acids: CASSVGAGQGAYEQYF. CDR3 DNA sequence: TGTGCCAGCAGCGTAGGGGCGGGACAGGGGGCCTACGAGCAGTACTTC.

The V gene is TRBV5-6, the J gene TRBJ2-5; D is ambiguous. This CDR3 has 11 residues. Trimming removed 2 bases from V and 4 bases from J, with 3 bases in between. Germline CDR1 SGHDT, CDR2 YYEEEE. CDR3 region: CASSFRETQYF. Written as DNA, the CDR3 is TGTGCCAGCAGCTTTCGAGAGACCCAGTACTTC.

The V call is TRBV5-1, the J call TRBJ1-2; 7 bases map to TRBD1. From germline, CDR1 is SGHRS and CDR2 YFSETQ. Trimming took 0 bases from V and 8 from J; bases not matched to a gene: 13. This CDR3 comprises 16 residues. The CDR3 coding sequence is TGCGCCAGCAGCTTGGCCGGTACAGGGGATCCTCGGGGCTACACCTTC. It encodes CASSLAGTGDPRGYTF.

This clone has just one count. The rearrangement joins TRBV5-1 to TRBJ2-6; D uncertain. The ends were cut back, 6 bases at V and 4 bases at J, with 14 bases in the middle. The CDR3 sequence is 15 residues long. CDR1 and CDR2 from the germline V gene are SGHRS and YFSETQ. DNA for the CDR3: TGCGCCAGCACCCAAACACCTCCCGGGGCCAACGTCCTGACTTTC. Amino acid sequence: CASTQTPPGANVLTF.

The rearrangement links TRBV7-9 to TRBJ2-3; 9 nucleotides agree with TRBD2. The CDR3 covers 15 residues. Unmatched junction bases numbered 5, after V lost 5 bases and J lost 2 bases. Germline CDR1 and CDR2: SEHNR and FQNEAQ (reference sequence). CDR3 sequence (DNA): TGTGCCAGCAGCCCGCTAGCGGGGAACACAGATACGCAGTATTTT. Translating it yields CASSPLAGNTDTQYF.

This chain uses TRBV25-1 with TRBJ2-1; 16 bases agree with TRBD2. Losses at the gene ends were 3 bases for V and 9 bases for J; bases not matched to a gene: 8. Germline V lookup: CDR1 MGHDK, CDR2 SYGVNS. The CDR3 sequence is 17 residues long. The CDR3: CASSDTGLAGGTFEQFF. The CDR3 bases are TGTGCCAGCAGTGATACGGGACTAGCGGGAGGGACATTTGAGCAGTTCTTC. The full variable domain, rest sourced from reference TRBV25-1 and TRBJ2-1, is EADIYQTPRYLVIGTGKKITLECSQTMGHDKMYWYQQDPGMELHLIHYSYGVNSTEKGDLSSESTVSRIRTEHFPLTLESARPSHTSQYLCASSDTGLAGGTFEQFFGPGTRLTVL.

This clone turned up a few times. This chain uses TRBV9 with TRBJ1-6; D not resolved. V lost 0 bases and J lost 8, with 9 bases in between. The germline V gene encodes CDR1 SGDLS and CDR2 YYNGEE. The CDR3 has 14 residues. CDR3 nucleotides: TGTGCCAGCAGCGTAGGAGGGTCCGATTCACCCCTCCACTTT. This encodes CASSVGGSDSPLHF. Looking up the rest from reference TRBV9 and TRBJ1-6 gives the full variable domain: DSGVTQTPKHLITATGQRVTLRCSPRSGDLSVYWYQQSLDQGLQFLIQYYNGEERAKGNILERFSAQQFPDLHSELNLSSLELGDSALYFCASSVGGSDSPLHFGNGTRLTVT.

This chain links TRBV11-1 with TRBJ2-7; 7 nucleotides line up with TRBD1. Trimming cost V 3 bases and J 0 bases; bases outside gene matches: 5. The germline gives CDR1 SGHAT, CDR2 FQDESV (reference sequence). The length of the CDR3 is 15 residues. Written as DNA, the CDR3 is TGTGCCAGCAGCTTCGAAGGGGGCGCCTCCTACGAGCAGTACTTC. Translation: CASSFEGGASYEQYF.

This clone showed up just a few times. The rearrangement uses TRBV19 and TRBJ1-6, with D perhaps TRBD1 (6 bases). This CDR3 contains 14 residues. In germline, CDR1 is LNHDA, CDR2 SQIVND (reference sequence). Trimming pared 5 bases from V and 6 bases from J, leaving 11 bases between. For the CDR3, the DNA is TGTGCCAGTAGTTCGGACAGAACTAATTCACCCCTCCACTTT. It is translated as CASSSDRTNSPLHF.

The chain joins TRBV6-1 to TRBJ2-7, with a possible D match to TRBD1 (6 bases). The V end was cut by 8 bases, the J end by 0 bases, with 17 bases between. CDR1 MNHNS and CDR2 SASEGT come from the germline V gene. The CDR3 sequence is 15 residues long. Here the CDR3 DNA reads TGTGCCAGCGGACAACAGGGCGGAAGCTCCTACGAGCAGTACTTC. Translating gives CASGQQGGSSYEQYF.

This clone was seen once. V and J are TRBV5-6 and TRBJ2-5; D call uncertain. Trimming took 4 bases from V and 2 from J, leaving 18 bases between them. Germline V gene sequence: CDR1 SGHDT, CDR2 YYEEEE. The CDR3 runs to 16 residues. The CDR3 spells CASSAGGWADQETQYF. The CDR3 bases are TGTGCCAGCAGCGCTGGCGGCTGGGCGGATCAAGAGACCCAGTACTTC.

The V and J genes are TRBV4-1 and TRBJ1-1; D not resolved. CDR1 is MGHRA, CDR2 YSYEKL, per germline. Trimming shortened V by 1 base and J by 0 bases, and 9 bases separated the two germline ends. This CDR3 is built from 15 residues. The CDR3 protein is CASSQVRALNTEAFF. As DNA, the CDR3 is TGCGCCAGCAGCCAAGTCCGGGCCTTGAACACTGAAGCTTTCTTT.

The V and J genes are TRBV19 and TRBJ2-2, with D possibly TRBD1 on 5 matching bases. Trimming removed 2 bases from V and 3 bases from J, with 10 bases in between. CDR1 is LNHDA and CDR2 is SQIVND in the germline V gene (reference sequence). This CDR3 spans 15 amino acids. The CDR3 bases are TGTGCCAGTAGTATAAGCCAGGGCGACACCGGGGAGCTGTTTTTT. It translates to CASSISQGDTGELFF.

CDR3 region: CSVDGVRGGYTF. DNA for the CDR3: TGCAGCGTTGACGGGGTTCGGGGTGGCTACACCTTC. V and J are TRBV29-1 and TRBJ1-2; D gene uncertain. The CDR3 is made up of 12 amino acids. Germline CDR1 SQVTM, CDR2 ANQGSEA. V was pared by 3 bases and J by 7 bases, with 12 bases between.

The chain combines TRBV28 with TRBJ2-1; 13 bases are shared with TRBD2. The J segment lost 9 bases and the V segment lost 7 bases, leaving 15 bases of the junction unmatched. Germline V gives CDR1 MDHEN, CDR2 SYDVKM. The CDR3 is 17 amino acids. In DNA, the CDR3 is TGTGCCAGCACCTCCTGGGGAGAGACTAGCGGGAGGAGTGAGCAGTTCTTC. Residues: CASTSWGETSGRSEQFF.

The V and J genes are TRBV7-9 and TRBJ2-5; D is ambiguous. The CDR3 extends over 14 amino acids. CDR1 and CDR2 from the germline V gene are SEHNR and FQNEAQ (reference sequence). Trimming took 0 bases from V and 7 from J, leaving 12 bases between them. CDR3 sequence (DNA): TGTGCCAGCAGCTTAGCGCAAGGATCGGTGACCCAGTACTTC. Its translation: CASSLAQGSVTQYF.

This clone was observed a single time. The chain combines TRBV14 with TRBJ2-1; D possibly corresponds to TRBD1 (7 bases). V shed 4 bases and J shed 7 bases, with 17 bases lying between them. Germline V CDR1 and CDR2: SGHDN, FVKESK. This CDR3 is 15 amino acids long. This CDR3 is CASSRGGGSGNEQFF. The DNA of the CDR3 is TGTGCCAGCAGCCGAGGAGGGGGCTCCGGTAATGAGCAGTTCTTC.

The chain joins TRBV30 to TRBJ2-3; no clear D gene. Trimming removed 2 bases at V and 1 base at J, with 10 bases between. Germline V lookup: CDR1 GTSNPN, CDR2 SVGIG (reference sequence). The CDR3 is 14 amino acids. CDR3 in amino acids: CAWSNRVGTDTQYF. The CDR3 DNA sequence: TGTGCCTGGAGTAATAGGGTGGGCACAGATACGCAGTATTTT. The full variable domain, rest sourced from reference TRBV30 and TRBJ2-3, is SQTIHQWPATLVQPVGSPLSLECTVEGTSNPNLYWYRQAAGRGLQLLFYSVGIGQISSEVPQNLSASRPQDRQFILSSKKLLLSDSGFYLCAWSNRVGTDTQYFGPGTRLTVL.